This T cell receptor (beta chain) comes out of a study of blood T cell repertoires in COVID-19. The overall study: The United States, Italy and Spain were the sources of the acute and convalescent COVID-19 samples.

The CDR3 loop spans 14 amino acids. Per the germline V gene, CDR1 is LNHDA and CDR2 is SQIVND (reference sequence). With 5 bases clipped from V and 4 bases from J, the junction kept 5 bases outside the gene matches. Original processing methods: Cell counts per sample came from amplifying reference gene primers. Only in-frame clones appear in the TCRdb table, and some are missing; sequencing was by immunoSEQ multiplex PCR. D and trimming were read from the DNA, whereas the V and J calls and clone size are those reported in that table. The sample lists approximately 59,000 clones, about 81% seen once, with around 16% in the top ten.

The origin of this receptor is an older man with acute or convalescent COVID-19. The sample consisted of peripheral blood. J is TRBJ1-2 and V is TRBV19, with 9 bases fitting TRBD1. CDR3 region: CASSSGQGLYGYTF. The CDR3 bases are TGTGCCAGTAGTTCCGGACAGGGGCTCTATGGCTACACCTTC.